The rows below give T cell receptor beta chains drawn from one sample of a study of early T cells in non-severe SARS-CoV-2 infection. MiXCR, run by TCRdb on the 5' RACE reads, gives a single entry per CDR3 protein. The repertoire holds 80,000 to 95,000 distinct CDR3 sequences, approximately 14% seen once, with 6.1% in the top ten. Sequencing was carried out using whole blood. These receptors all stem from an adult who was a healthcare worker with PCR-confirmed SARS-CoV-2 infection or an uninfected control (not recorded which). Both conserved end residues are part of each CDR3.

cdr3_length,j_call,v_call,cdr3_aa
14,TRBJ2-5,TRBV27,CASSLTGGLETQYF
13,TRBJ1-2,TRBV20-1,CSAPPGGYYGYTF
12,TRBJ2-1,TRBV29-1,CSVVETINEQFF
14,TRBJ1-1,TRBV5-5,CASSLKALNTEAFF
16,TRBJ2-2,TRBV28,CASSIPRRGYTGELFF
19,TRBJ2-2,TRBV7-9,CASSSPWGGRYHNTGELFF
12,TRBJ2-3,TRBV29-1,CSVGREGDTQYF
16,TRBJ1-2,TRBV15,CATSRNVYLGGNGYTF
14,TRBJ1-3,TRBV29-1,CSVRRGGSGNTIYF
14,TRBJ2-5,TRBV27,CASSYTFTPTTQYF
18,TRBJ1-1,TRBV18,CASSPRTGGTRDDTEAFF
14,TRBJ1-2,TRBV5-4,CASTIPGQQYGYTF
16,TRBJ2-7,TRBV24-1,CATSESGTGGIYEQYF
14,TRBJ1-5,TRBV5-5,CASSFHSRDQPQHF